Shown below are 22 T cell receptor beta chains from a single sample sequenced in a study of CD8 T cells in Susac syndrome. An amount of RNA that ranged from roughly 0.45 to 1 ug was reverse transcribed with random hexamers. TCRdb re-called the immunoSEQ multiplex PCR reads through MiXCR, storing one row per CDR3 protein. The data contain 350,000 to 550,000 distinct CDR3 sequences, around 83% of them singletons. Material for sequencing was CD8+ T cells from PBMCs. The receptors stem from a human donor with multiple sclerosis.

The chain joins TRBV4-1 to TRBJ2-1; 7 bases are shared with TRBD2. Germline V lookup: CDR1 MGHRA, CDR2 YSYEKL. V was pared by 3 bases and J by 2 bases, with 10 bases of the junction left unmatched. The CDR3 is 17 residues long. CDR3 in amino acids: CASSQGGIAETYNEQFF. The CDR3 coding sequence is TGCGCCAGCAGCCAGGGGGGGATAGCGGAAACCTACAATGAGCAGTTCTTC.

This chain links TRBV27 with TRBJ1-2; 7 nucleotides line up with TRBD1. V lost 3 bases to trimming and J lost 3 bases; unmatched junction nucleotides: 1. Per germline, CDR1 MNHEY and CDR2 SMNVEV (reference sequence). The CDR3 sequence is 13 residues long. The CDR3 nucleotides read TGTGCCAGCAGTTTTACAGGGGACTATGGCTACACCTTC. Its translation: CASSFTGDYGYTF.

The chain carries TRBV30 and TRBJ2-7; the match to TRBD2 covers 14 bases. Per germline, CDR1 GTSNPN and CDR2 SVGIG (reference sequence). The CDR3 covers 16 residues. The ends lost 6 bases at V and 2 bases at J; junction bases unmatched: 9. The CDR3, as DNA: TGTGCCTGCTACGGGACTAGCGGGAGTCTGGCCTACGAGCAGTACTTC. Its protein product is CACYGTSGSLAYEQYF.

This clonotype was seen once. The DNA of the CDR3 is TGTGCCTGGAGTACTCTAGCGGGGGCGGAAGATACGCAGTATTTT. It yields the protein CAWSTLAGAEDTQYF. The rearrangement joins TRBV30 to TRBJ2-3; 10 bases are a match to TRBD2. The CDR3 covers 15 residues. The V and J ends lost 2 bases and 5 bases, in that order; junction bases with no gene match: 7. The germline V gene encodes CDR1 GTSNPN and CDR2 SVGIG (reference sequence). The whole variable domain, filled in from reference TRBV30 and TRBJ2-3, reads SQTIHQWPATLVQPVGSPLSLECTVEGTSNPNLYWYRQAAGRGLQLLFYSVGIGQISSEVPQNLSASRPQDRQFILSSKKLLLSDSGFYLCAWSTLAGAEDTQYFGPGTRLTVL.

This clonotype was seen only once. This rearrangement joins TRBV4-1 to TRBJ2-7; TRBD2 agrees at 7 bases. CDR3 length equals 13 residues. Germline-derived CDR1 and CDR2 are MGHRA and YSYEKL. After removal of 4 bases from V and 7 bases from J, the junction contained 7 bases not matched to a gene. Written as DNA, the CDR3 is TGCGCCAGCAGCCCCTCCCTAGCGGATGAGCAGTACTTC. Translation: CASSPSLADEQYF.

In the case of this clonotype: One junction end does not reproduce the germline sequence, and a read error may be involved. The chain carries TRBV12-3 or TRBV12-4 and TRBJ2-1; possibly TRBD2 for D (6 bases). The CDR3 extends over 11 amino acids. The CDR3 sequence is CASTRDSQKVF. The CDR3 DNA sequence: TGTGCCAGCACTCGGGACTCCCAGAAGGTCTTC.

The genes are TRBV27 and TRBJ2-7, with 7 nucleotides matching TRBD2. J lost 0 bases, V lost 5 bases, and 7 bases had no gene match. The germline CDR1 and CDR2 sequences are MNHEY and SMNVEV (reference sequence). This CDR3 has 15 residues. DNA of the CDR3: TGTGCCAGCAGTATTAGCGGGCTCTTCTCCTACGAGCAGTACTTC. This sequence encodes CASSISGLFSYEQYF.

The chain is built from TRBV7-9 and TRBJ2-3, with TRBD1 identical over 8 bases. J lost 0 bases, V lost 5 bases, and 7 bases had no gene match. Germline V gene lookup returns CDR1 SEHNR and CDR2 FQNEAQ (reference sequence). The CDR3 spans 16 residues. CDR3 protein: CASSPRRGLSTDTQYF. The CDR3 bases are TGTGCCAGCAGCCCCCGCAGGGGGCTTAGCACAGATACGCAGTATTTT.

The genes are TRBV5-1 and TRBJ2-1, with D possibly matching TRBD2 (6 bases). The CDR3 length is 14 residues. Germline CDR1 and CDR2: SGHRS and YFSETQ. Trimming stripped 3 bases from V and 4 bases from J, with 11 bases between. The CDR3 reads CASSSMGGYNEQFF. CDR3 nucleotide sequence: TGCGCCAGCAGCTCGATGGGGGGATACAATGAGCAGTTCTTC.

The rearrangement joins TRBV9 to TRBJ2-2, with a tentative D call TRBD2 (5 bases). The germline CDR1 and CDR2 sequences are SGDLS and YYNGEE. The ends were cut back, 0 bases at V and 3 bases at J, with 9 bases in the middle. The CDR3 is made up of 15 amino acids. The CDR3 here is CASSVGLADTGELFF. CDR3 nucleotide sequence: TGTGCCAGCAGCGTAGGTCTAGCTGACACCGGGGAGCTGTTTTTT.

The rearrangement uses TRBV28 and TRBJ1-5, with D uncertain. Germline values: CDR1 MDHEN, CDR2 SYDVKM. The germline V and J ends were trimmed by 2 bases and 7 bases, with 12 bases remaining between them. CDR3 size: 14 residues. CDR3: CASSLTSAGQPQHF. DNA for the CDR3: TGTGCCAGCAGTTTAACCTCCGCGGGGCAGCCCCAGCATTTT.

This chain joins TRBV13 and TRBJ1-5; the match to TRBD1 covers 7 bases. This CDR3 region has 16 residues. CDR1 is PRHDT, CDR2 FYEKMQ, per germline (reference sequence). The V and J ends lost 2 bases and 0 bases, in that order; junction bases with no gene match: 4. This CDR3 reads CASSLRTGSSNQPQHF. In nucleotides, the CDR3 is TGTGCCAGCAGCTTAAGGACAGGCTCTAGCAATCAGCCCCAGCATTTT.

The V gene is TRBV13, the J gene TRBJ1-1; perhaps TRBD1 as D (5 bases). The V end lost 4 bases, the J end lost 0 bases, and 12 bases lay between the germline ends. The CDR3 extends over 15 amino acids. The germline CDR1 and CDR2 sequences are PRHDT and FYEKMQ (reference sequence). The CDR3 region is CASSSRGTLNTEAFF. Written as DNA, the CDR3 is TGTGCCAGCAGCTCGAGGGGCACGCTGAACACTGAAGCTTTCTTT.

The genes are TRBV2 and TRBJ1-5; no definite D call. Per germline, CDR1 SNHLY and CDR2 FYNNEI. The V end lost 1 base, the J end lost 4 bases, and 11 bases lay between the germline ends. The CDR3 is made up of 15 amino acids. This chain's CDR3 is CASSEGSKYNQPQHF. The DNA for the CDR3 is TGTGCCAGCAGTGAAGGGTCGAAGTATAATCAGCCCCAGCATTTT. Together with reference TRBV2 and TRBJ1-5, the CDR3 gives the full variable domain: EPEVTQTPSHQVTQMGQEVILRCVPISNHLYFYWYRQILGQKVEFLVSFYNNEISEKSEIFDDQFSVERPDGSNFTLKIRSTKLEDSAMYFCASSEGSKYNQPQHFGDGTRLSIL.

The rearrangement uses TRBV19 and TRBJ2-7, with D possibly being TRBD1 (6 bases). Germline CDR1 and CDR2: LNHDA and SQIVND (reference sequence). Deletions cut 1 base from V and 0 bases from J, with 13 bases between. This CDR3 has 16 amino acids. The CDR3 protein is CASSIVGQGSSYEQYF. CDR3 DNA sequence: TGTGCCAGTAGTATAGTAGGGCAGGGGAGCTCCTACGAGCAGTACTTC.

This clonotype was observed a handful of times. The chain couples TRBV29-1 to TRBJ2-7; D ambiguous. In germline, CDR1 is SQVTM, CDR2 ANQGSEA. The CDR3 length is 13 residues. The V end lost 1 base, the J end lost 2 bases, and 9 bases lay between the germline ends. The CDR3 loop reads CSVEVREPYEQYF. The CDR3 DNA follows: TGCAGCGTTGAAGTCCGCGAACCCTACGAGCAGTACTTC.

This CDR3 reads CASSRLGDPYNEQFF. CDR3 coding DNA: TGTGCCAGCAGCCGCTTAGGGGACCCCTACAATGAGCAGTTCTTC. The chain carries TRBV27 and TRBJ2-1, with D possibly being TRBD1 or TRBD2 (5 bases each). Per the germline V gene, CDR1 is MNHEY and CDR2 is SMNVEV (reference sequence). Trimming took 6 bases from V and 2 from J, leaving 14 bases between them. The CDR3 is 15 amino acids.

About this clonotype itself: At one end the junction does not follow the germline gene, possibly because of a read error. This rearrangement joins TRBV20-1 to TRBJ1-1; D gene unclear. Germline V gene lookup returns CDR1 DFQATT and CDR2 SNEGSKA (reference sequence). This CDR3 contains 13 residues. The CDR3 nucleotides read TGCAGTGCTAGAGATGAAACCCTTTCCCCGATCAACTTT. This gives the protein CSARDETLSPINF.

The chain employs TRBV6-4 and TRBJ2-1, with 11 bases aligning to TRBD1. This CDR3 region has 15 residues. Trimming took 1 base from V and 9 from J; bases not matched to a gene: 5. Germline loops: CDR1 MRHNA, CDR2 SNTAGT. CDR3 protein: CASSDYRTGGTEQFF. The DNA of the CDR3 is TGTGCCAGCAGTGACTATAGGACAGGGGGCACTGAGCAGTTCTTC.

A remark on this clonotype: A junction end diverges from the germline sequence, so it may reflect a read error. The chain links TRBV5-1 to TRBJ1-2; 9 bases are shared with TRBD1. CDR1 and CDR2 from the germline V gene are SGHRS and YFSETQ. The CDR3 spans 17 residues. CDR3 region: CASSLTTGTGNNYGYNF. The CDR3 nucleotides are TGCGCCAGCAGCTTGACGACCGGGACAGGGAATAACTATGGCTACAACTTC.

This rearrangement joins TRBV9 to TRBJ1-1; 9 nucleotides align to TRBD1. The CDR3 spans 18 residues. With V trimmed by 0 bases and J by 7 bases, 16 bases remained unmatched. Looked up from germline, CDR1 is SGDLS and CDR2 is YYNGEE. Here the CDR3 reads CASSVDPVTGGQGREAFF. Here the CDR3 DNA reads TGTGCCAGCAGCGTAGATCCCGTGACAGGGGGACAGGGACGTGAAGCTTTCTTT.

The V call is TRBV6-5, the J call TRBJ2-1; 10 bases line up with TRBD2. With V trimmed by 5 bases and J by 2 bases, 3 bases remained unmatched. CDR3 size: 15 residues. Per germline, CDR1 MNHEY and CDR2 SVGAGI. The chain's CDR3 is CASSQLAGPYNEQFF. The CDR3 bases are TGTGCCAGCAGTCAACTAGCGGGGCCCTACAATGAGCAGTTCTTC.